Below are 6 T cell receptor beta chains sequenced from a single sample in a study of T cells in Graves' hyperthyroidism and ophthalmopathy. RNA transcripts served as the template for amplifying TCR beta CDR3 regions. Researchers ran a first-round RT-PCR on the TCR CDR3 using the HTBI primer set. TCRdb independently ran MiXCR on the multiplex PCR reads; one entry per CDR3 protein. The data show 660,000 or so distinct CDR3 sequences, roughly 45% seen once. Sequencing input: peripheral blood or thyroid tissue (not recorded which). The receptors derive from an adult man with Graves' disease, either hyperthyroidism or ophthalmopathy (not recorded which).

The sample holds a few counts of this clonotype. Here the CDR3 reads CASSSPGGPDTYEQYF. CDR3 nucleotides: TGTGCCAGCAGCTCACCCGGGGGCCCTGATACCTACGAGCAGTACTTC. This rearrangement joins TRBV7-9 to TRBJ2-7, with D perhaps being TRBD1 or TRBD2 (6 bases each). The CDR3 is made up of 16 amino acids. Germline V gives CDR1 SEHNR, CDR2 FQNEAQ (reference sequence). The V gene lost 4 bases and the J gene lost 2 bases, with 18 bases spanning the gap.

This clonotype was detected ten times or more. The chain recombines TRBV29-1 with TRBJ1-4; D might be TRBD1 (6 bases). The CDR3 runs 12 residues. Germline CDR1 SQVTM, CDR2 ANQGSEA. Trimming took 4 bases from V and 10 from J, leaving 13 bases between them. The CDR3 DNA follows: TGCAGCGTTGGGACAGCGGGGGGAAAACTGTTTTTT. Its protein is CSVGTAGGKLFF.

Only a few counts were recorded for this clonotype. The chain's CDR3 is CASSFPQAGELFF. CDR3 nucleotides: TGTGCCAGCAGCTTCCCCCAGGCCGGGGAGCTGTTTTTT. The chain is built from TRBV7-9 and TRBJ2-2; D call uncertain. This CDR3 spans 13 amino acids. With 3 bases removed from V and 6 bases from J, the gap between germline ends came to 8 bases. The germline V gene has CDR1 SEHNR and CDR2 FQNEAQ (reference sequence).

This clonotype has a handful of counts. The CDR3 loop reads CASSFSGFRGRGGEQYF. CDR3 nucleotide sequence: TGTGCCAGCAGCTTTAGTGGGTTTCGCGGGAGAGGTGGCGAGCAGTACTTC. The chain carries TRBV7-8 and TRBJ2-7, with 7 bases aligning to TRBD2. Germline V gene sequence: CDR1 SGHVS, CDR2 FQNEAQ. J gave up 6 bases and V 3 bases, and 17 bases lay outside the gene matches. The CDR3 is 17 amino acids.

J is TRBJ2-7 and V is TRBV7-6, with D perhaps matching TRBD1 or TRBD2 (5 bases each). Deletions cut 7 bases from V and 0 bases from J, with 25 bases between. The germline V gene encodes CDR1 SGHVS and CDR2 FNYEAQ. There are 18 residues in the CDR3. DNA of the CDR3: TGTGCCAGCATCCCAACCAACCCCAGGGAGTACAACTCCTACGAGCAGTACTTC. As protein: CASIPTNPREYNSYEQYF.

This clonotype has only a few counts. CDR3: CSARDPWQGYSPLHF. The CDR3 DNA is TGCAGTGCTAGAGATCCGTGGCAGGGCTATTCACCCCTCCACTTT. The V call is TRBV20-1, the J call TRBJ1-6, with a weak D call TRBD1 (5 bases). CDR1 is DFQATT and CDR2 is SNEGSKA in the germline V gene (reference sequence). The CDR3 extends over 15 amino acids. V was clipped by 0 bases and J by 8 bases, with 14 bases between them.